Sequencing of this T cell receptor (beta chain) was carried out in a study of shared clonotypes between healthy human individuals. CD4+ cells yielded CD45RA+ naive and CD45RA-negative memory subsets. Assay used: immunoSEQ multiplex PCR; TCRdb lists only in-frame clones, some missing. The sample lists about 2.3 million clones, around 90% seen once, with around 0.4% in the top ten. Between the trimmed V and J ends, which lost 1 base and 4 bases, there was a span of 10 bases. CDR3 length: 15 residues. Germline loops: CDR1 SGHTA, CDR2 FQGNSA. Points from the study as a whole: Memory subsets generally showed lower estimated richness than naive subsets.

As regards this clone: Its antigen is unidentified.

Source material: naive CD4+ T cells from PBMCs. Documented subset: CD45RA+ positively selected. The genes are TRBV7-2 and TRBJ2-2; no definite D call. The sequence came from a young man in good health. Some clones in this sample may be carry-over from other donors' samples. CDR3 sequence (DNA): TGTGCCAGCAGCTTAGGGTCCAGCTTCACCGGGGAGCTGTTTTTT. Translation gives CASSLGSSFTGELFF.